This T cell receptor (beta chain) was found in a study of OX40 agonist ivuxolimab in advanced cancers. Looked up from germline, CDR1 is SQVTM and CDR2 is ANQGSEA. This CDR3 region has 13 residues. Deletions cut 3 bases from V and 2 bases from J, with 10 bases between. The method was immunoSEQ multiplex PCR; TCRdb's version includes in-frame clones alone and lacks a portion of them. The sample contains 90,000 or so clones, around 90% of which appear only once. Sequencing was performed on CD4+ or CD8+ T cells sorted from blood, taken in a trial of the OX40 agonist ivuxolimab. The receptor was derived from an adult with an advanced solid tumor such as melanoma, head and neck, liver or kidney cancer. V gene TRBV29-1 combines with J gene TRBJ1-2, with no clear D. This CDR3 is CSVDAGGNYGYTF. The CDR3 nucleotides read TGCAGCGTTGACGCAGGTGGGAACTATGGCTACACCTTC.